A selection of T cell receptor beta chains follows, all from one sample in a study of T cell responses to AZD1222 COVID-19 vaccine. Using immunoSEQ multiplex PCR, the repertoire was profiled, and TCRdb retains in-frame clones only, with some absent. The table has over 150,000 clones, almost 90% seen once; the top ten hold more than 9%. The starting material was peripheral blood, obtained 28 days after the second AZD1222 dose. The receptors shown here come from an adult who received the AZD1222 COVID-19 vaccine. Each CDR3 is given with its conserved first and last residue. D genes are given only for firm matches. Rows may omit the clone size; those that give it use once, few, many or a size class.

j_gene: TRBJ1-5; d_gene: .; v_gene: TRBV2; abundance: .; CDR3aa: CASSIGQLRNQPQHF; CDR3nt: TGTGCCAGCAGCATTGGACAGTTGCGCAATCAGCCCCAGCATTTT
j_gene: TRBJ2-5; d_gene: TRBD2; v_gene: TRBV6-1; abundance: .; CDR3aa: CASSGLWGAGGAETQYF; CDR3nt: TGTGCCAGCAGTGGGCTTTGGGGAGCGGGGGGGGCAGAGACCCAGTACTTC
j_gene: TRBJ2-1; d_gene: .; v_gene: TRBV7-2; abundance: .; CDR3aa: CASSLSLGGRLKNEQFF; CDR3nt: TGTGCCAGCAGCTTATCCCTTGGGGGGCGGCTTAAGAATGAGCAGTTCTTC
j_gene: TRBJ2-7; d_gene: .; v_gene: TRBV6-5; abundance: .; CDR3aa: CASTNLGETYEQYF; CDR3nt: TGTGCCAGCACCAACCTCGGGGAGACCTACGAGCAGTACTTC
j_gene: TRBJ2-7; d_gene: .; v_gene: TRBV7-8; abundance: .; CDR3aa: CASSSLYEQYF; CDR3nt: TGTGCCAGCAGCTCGCTATACGAGCAGTACTTC
j_gene: TRBJ2-3; d_gene: TRBD1; v_gene: TRBV12-3/TRBV12-4; abundance: .; CDR3aa: CASSRGQGDTQYF; CDR3nt: TGTGCCAGCAGTAGGGGACAGGGGGATACGCAGTATTTT
j_gene: TRBJ1-6; d_gene: TRBD1; v_gene: TRBV6-5; abundance: .; CDR3aa: CASKEGASNSPLHF; CDR3nt: TGTGCCAGCAAAGAGGGGGCGAGTAATTCACCCCTCCACTTT
j_gene: TRBJ1-3; d_gene: .; v_gene: TRBV20-1; abundance: .; CDR3aa: CSASAPPGNTIYF; CDR3nt: TGCAGTGCCAGTGCCCCTCCGGGAAACACCATATATTTT
j_gene: TRBJ1-1; d_gene: TRBD1; v_gene: TRBV19; abundance: .; CDR3aa: CASSIAPQGAHTEAFF; CDR3nt: TGTGCCAGTAGTATAGCCCCCCAGGGGGCGCATACTGAAGCTTTCTTT
j_gene: TRBJ1-6; d_gene: TRBD1; v_gene: TRBV5-1; abundance: .; CDR3aa: CASSQSTGGESPLHF; CDR3nt: TGCGCCAGCAGCCAGTCGACAGGGGGCGAATCACCCCTCCACTTT
j_gene: TRBJ2-7; d_gene: TRBD2; v_gene: TRBV6-5; abundance: .; CDR3aa: CASSYVLAGGYEQYF; CDR3nt: TGTGCCAGCAGTTACGTCCTAGCGGGGGGTTACGAGCAGTACTTC
j_gene: TRBJ1-2; d_gene: .; v_gene: TRBV28; abundance: .; CDR3aa: CASSLLQANYGYTF; CDR3nt: TGTGCCAGCAGTTTATTACAGGCCAACTATGGCTACACCTTC
j_gene: TRBJ2-4; d_gene: TRBD1; v_gene: TRBV5-1; abundance: once; CDR3aa: CASSLGDRGRDIQYF; CDR3nt: TGCGCCAGCAGTTTGGGGGACAGGGGAAGGGACATTCAGTACTTC
j_gene: TRBJ1-2; d_gene: .; v_gene: TRBV6-5; abundance: .; CDR3aa: CASSPTDRLRYGYTF; CDR3nt: TGTGCCAGCAGTCCTACCGACAGGCTAAGATATGGCTACACCTTC
j_gene: TRBJ1-4; d_gene: .; v_gene: TRBV18; abundance: .; CDR3aa: CASSPKRDEKLFF; CDR3nt: TGTGCCAGCTCACCAAAAAGGGATGAAAAACTGTTTTTT
j_gene: TRBJ2-2; d_gene: .; v_gene: TRBV6-1; abundance: .; CDR3aa: CASRVTVGADTGELFF; CDR3nt: TGTGCCAGCCGTGTTACAGTGGGCGCAGACACCGGGGAGCTGTTTTTT
j_gene: TRBJ2-1; d_gene: .; v_gene: TRBV30; abundance: .; CDR3aa: CAWTSVYNEQFF; CDR3nt: TGTGCCTGGACTAGCGTTTACAATGAGCAGTTCTTC
j_gene: TRBJ1-6; d_gene: TRBD1; v_gene: TRBV9; abundance: .; CDR3aa: CASSVSGTGPSPLHF; CDR3nt: TGTGCCAGCAGCGTATCTGGGACAGGGCCATCACCCCTCCACTTT
j_gene: TRBJ1-2; d_gene: TRBD1; v_gene: TRBV5-1; abundance: .; CDR3aa: CASRPGGRNGYTF; CDR3nt: TGCGCCAGCAGACCAGGGGGCCGTAATGGCTACACCTTC
j_gene: TRBJ1-6; d_gene: .; v_gene: TRBV27; abundance: .; CDR3aa: CASSLTGKGGSPLHF; CDR3nt: TGTGCCAGCAGCCTCACAGGGAAAGGGGGTTCACCCCTCCACTTT
j_gene: TRBJ1-5; d_gene: .; v_gene: TRBV28; abundance: .; CDR3aa: CASSLLSQEINQPQHF; CDR3nt: TGTGCCAGCAGTTTACTCTCACAGGAAATTAATCAGCCCCAGCATTTT
j_gene: TRBJ2-1; d_gene: TRBD2; v_gene: TRBV7-2; abundance: .; CDR3aa: CASSPTSGGAGEQFF; CDR3nt: TGTGCCAGCAGCCCAACTAGCGGGGGGGCCGGTGAGCAGTTCTTC
j_gene: TRBJ2-7; d_gene: .; v_gene: TRBV5-5; abundance: .; CDR3aa: CASSYNYEQYF; CDR3nt: TGTGCCAGCAGTTATAACTACGAGCAGTACTTC
j_gene: TRBJ1-2; d_gene: .; v_gene: TRBV7-3; abundance: .; CDR3aa: CASSPQGNIYGYTF; CDR3nt: TGTGCCAGCAGCCCCCAGGGAAATATCTATGGCTACACCTTC
j_gene: TRBJ2-1; d_gene: TRBD1; v_gene: TRBV7-8; abundance: .; CDR3aa: CASSLVVQGEGNEQFF; CDR3nt: TGTGCCAGCAGCTTAGTCGTCCAGGGGGAAGGCAATGAGCAGTTCTTC
j_gene: TRBJ1-3; d_gene: .; v_gene: TRBV6-5; abundance: .; CDR3aa: CASRSQALSGNTIYF; CDR3nt: TGTGCCAGCAGAAGCCAGGCCCTCTCTGGAAACACCATATATTTT
j_gene: TRBJ1-1; d_gene: .; v_gene: TRBV30; abundance: .; CDR3aa: CAWNSLRRTTGMNTEAFF; CDR3nt: TGTGCCTGGAATTCCCTCCGGAGGACAACGGGAATGAACACTGAAGCTTTCTTT
j_gene: TRBJ2-3; d_gene: TRBD2; v_gene: TRBV29-1; abundance: .; CDR3aa: CSVDGLGLSDTQYF; CDR3nt: TGCAGCGTTGATGGACTAGGTTTGTCGGATACGCAGTATTTT
j_gene: TRBJ2-1; d_gene: .; v_gene: TRBV19; abundance: .; CDR3aa: CASSTRDNEQFF; CDR3nt: TGTGCCAGTAGTACCAGGGACAATGAGCAGTTCTTC
j_gene: TRBJ2-2; d_gene: .; v_gene: TRBV19; abundance: .; CDR3aa: CASSIRSRGELFF; CDR3nt: TGTGCCAGTAGTATTAGGTCGAGGGGGGAGCTGTTTTTT
j_gene: TRBJ2-3; d_gene: TRBD2; v_gene: TRBV19; abundance: once; CDR3aa: CASSTDPGLAASTDTQYF; CDR3nt: TGTGCCAGTAGTACCGATCCGGGACTAGCGGCTAGCACAGATACGCAGTATTTT
j_gene: TRBJ1-2; d_gene: TRBD1; v_gene: TRBV11-2; abundance: .; CDR3aa: CASSLYSTGTYGYTF; CDR3nt: TGTGCCAGCAGCCTCTACTCGACAGGGACCTATGGCTACACCTTC
j_gene: TRBJ1-6; d_gene: .; v_gene: TRBV28; abundance: few; CDR3aa: CASSFAWGSPLHF; CDR3nt: TGTGCCAGCAGTTTTGCGTGGGGGTCACCCCTCCACTTT
j_gene: TRBJ1-6; d_gene: .; v_gene: TRBV5-1; abundance: few; CDR3aa: CASSSAGLVNSPLHF; CDR3nt: TGCGCCAGCAGCTCGGCGGGACTTGTCAATTCACCCCTCCACTTT